These T cell receptor beta chains were read from a single sample in a study of molecular identifiers for immune sequencing clone quantification. MiXCR was run by TCRdb on the PCR reads, yielding one entry per CDR3 protein. Of some 590,000 distinct CDR3 sequences listed, about 25% are singletons. Specimen: naive CD8+ T cells from blood, with Jurkat cell RNA spiked in. These receptors all stem from a human donor in good health. Some libraries in this study had Jurkat cell RNA spiked in. Both conserved end residues are part of each CDR3. The D gene is left open where the match is weak. Clone size is shown for a subset of rows, as once, few, many or a class of expanded clone.

TRBV12-3/TRBV12-4,many,TRBD1,TRBJ2-1,CASSPRDSPYNEQFF,TGTGCCAGCAGCCCCAGGGACAGTCCCTACAATGAGCAGTTCTTC
TRBV6-5,.,TRBD2,TRBJ2-5,CASSSVAGVGETQYF,TGTGCCAGCAGTTCCGTAGCGGGAGTAGGAGAGACCCAGTACTTC
TRBV11-2,few,TRBD2,TRBJ2-3,CASSPPGTSGGTDTQYF,TGTGCCAGCAGTCCACCCGGGACTAGCGGGGGTACAGATACGCAGTATTTT
TRBV27,many,.,TRBJ1-1,CASRLGAGATEAFF,TGTGCCAGCAGGTTGGGTGCTGGGGCCACTGAAGCTTTCTTT
TRBV12-3/TRBV12-4,few,.,TRBJ2-7,CASSLADPLEQYF,TGTGCCAGCAGTTTGGCGGATCCTCTAGAGCAGTACTTC
TRBV6-6,few,.,TRBJ2-2,CASSYTSPNTGELFF,TGTGCCAGCAGTTACACGTCTCCGAACACCGGGGAGCTGTTTTTT
TRBV20-1,.,.,TRBJ2-7,CSASPRSSYEQYF,TGCAGTGCTAGCCCAAGAAGCTCCTACGAGCAGTACTTC
TRBV4-1,.,.,TRBJ2-5,CASSQDSETQCF,TGCGCCAGCAGCCAAGACAGTGAGACCCAGTGCTTC
TRBV20-1,many,TRBD2,TRBJ2-7,CSARKRTSGPYEQYF,TGCAGTGCTAGAAAGCGGACTAGCGGCCCCTACGAGCAGTACTTC
TRBV27,few,TRBD1,TRBJ1-1,CASSAYGTGILNTEAFF,TGTGCCAGCAGTGCATACGGGACAGGCATTTTAAACACTGAAGCTTTCTTT
TRBV4-1,many,TRBD1,TRBJ2-3,CASTPTGGVGDTQYF,TGCGCCAGTACTCCGACAGGGGGCGTGGGAGATACGCAGTATTTT
TRBV7-9,many,.,TRBJ2-3,CASSSSLNGGDTDTQYF,TGTGCCAGCAGCTCAAGTCTAAACGGAGGTGACACAGATACGCAGTATTTT
TRBV4-3,many,TRBD1,TRBJ2-7,CASSPSRDRGTYEQYF,TGCGCCAGCAGCCCGAGCCGGGACAGGGGAACCTACGAGCAGTACTTC
TRBV7-9,many,TRBD2,TRBJ2-7,CASSLSGRADQTYF,TGTGCCAGCAGCCTCAGCGGGAGGGCCGACCAGACGTACTTC
TRBV4-3,.,.,TRBJ2-2,CASSQDLAVTGELFF,TGCGCCAGCAGCCAAGATTTAGCGGTTACCGGGGAGCTGTTTTTT
TRBV19,.,TRBD2,TRBJ2-1,CASSVLAGYYNEQFF,TGTGCCAGTAGTGTCCTAGCGGGTTACTACAATGAGCAGTTCTTC
TRBV3-2,.,.,TRBJ2-5,CASSRETLIETKYF,TGTGCCAGCAGCCGCGAGACCCTGATTGAGACCAAGTACTTC
TRBV20-1,many,.,TRBJ1-1,CSAGDRLNTEAFF,TGCAGTGCCGGAGACAGGCTGAACACTGAAGCTTTCTTT
TRBV6-2/TRBV6-3,few,.,TRBJ2-1,CASSQGDSRYNEQFF,TGTGCCAGCAGTCAAGGGGACTCCCGGTACAATGAGCAGTTCTTC
TRBV27,.,.,TRBJ1-5,CASSSRVLQPRHF,TGTGCCAGCAGTTCCAGGGTCCTTCAGCCCCGGCATTTT
TRBV20-1,.,.,TRBJ1-1,CSVEQGTLEAFF,TGCAGTGTGGAACAGGGAACACTTGAAGCTTTCTTT
TRBV30,few,.,TRBJ2-7,CAWSVPLALHEQYF,TGTGCCTGGAGTGTACCCCTAGCGCTCCACGAGCAGTACTTC
TRBV4-2,.,TRBD1,TRBJ1-3,CASSHSVGDSYSGNTIYF,TGTGCCAGCAGCCACTCCGTGGGGGACAGTTACTCTGGAAACACCATATATTTT
TRBV5-1,few,.,TRBJ2-3,CASSRELPSTDTQYF,TGCGCCAGCAGCAGAGAGCTCCCTTCTACAGATACGCAGTATTTT
TRBV7-2,many,.,TRBJ2-7,CASSLDPSYEQYF,TGTGCCAGCAGCTTGGACCCTTCCTACGAGCAGTACTTC
TRBV5-3,.,.,TRBJ2-1,CASSLPTGESCNEQFF,TGTGCCAGCAGCTTGCCGACGGGGGAGTCCTGCAATGAGCAGTTCTTC
TRBV11-2,.,.,TRBJ2-5,CASSLISLQETQYF,TGTGCCAGCAGCCTAATCAGCCTTCAAGAGACCCAGTACTTC
TRBV11-2,.,.,TRBJ1-2,CASSLVDGYTF,TGTGCCAGCAGCTTAGTCGATGGCTACACCTTC
TRBV29-1,few,.,TRBJ2-5,CSVGTLPYF,TGCAGCGTTGGGACTCTCCCGTACTTC
TRBV19,few,.,TRBJ1-5,CASRIEDRKVWPQHF,TGTGCCAGTAGAATTGAGGACAGAAAGGTATGGCCCCAGCATTTT
TRBV7-8,many,.,TRBJ2-7,CASSLVEGSSYEQYF,TGTGCCAGCAGCTTAGTTGAGGGTTCCTCCTACGAGCAGTACTTC
TRBV7-9,few,.,TRBJ1-3,CASIRREDTIYF,TGTGCCAGCATCCGTAGGGAAGACACCATATATTTT
TRBV6-2/TRBV6-3,.,.,TRBJ1-2,CASRETSHGYTF,TGTGCCAGCAGGGAAACATCCCATGGCTACACCTTC
TRBV6-1,many,.,TRBJ2-1,CASRYNEQFF,TGTGCCAGCAGGTACAATGAGCAGTTCTTC
TRBV19,many,TRBD1,TRBJ1-5,CASVQGAQPQHF,TGTGCCAGTGTCCAGGGGGCACAGCCCCAGCATTTT
TRBV9,many,TRBD2,TRBJ2-1,CASSASTSGAYNEQFF,TGTGCCAGCAGCGCTTCCACTAGCGGAGCCTACAATGAGCAGTTCTTC
TRBV19,.,.,TRBJ1-3,CASSIAGLGNTIYF,TGTGCCAGTAGTATAGCAGGTCTTGGAAACACCATATATTTT
TRBV4-3,few,.,TRBJ2-7,CASSQEIGRSYEQYF,TGCGCCAGCAGCCAAGAGATCGGCAGGTCCTACGAGCAGTACTTC
TRBV28,.,.,TRBJ1-2,CASIGVREAYGYTF,TGTGCCAGCATTGGGGTCAGGGAGGCCTATGGCTACACCTTC
TRBV27,few,.,TRBJ2-3,CASSPLTPLGGPTDTQYF,TGTGCCAGCAGTCCGCTAACCCCTCTTGGGGGCCCCACAGATACGCAGTATTTT
TRBV7-9,.,.,TRBJ1-2,CASSATGSYGYTF,TGTGCCAGCAGCGCTACAGGATCCTATGGCTACACCTTC
TRBV9,.,.,TRBJ2-2,CASSPIPPAGELFF,TGTGCCAGCAGCCCCATCCCCCCGGCCGGGGAGCTGTTTTTT
TRBV9,few,.,TRBJ2-7,CASSQDPGENEQYF,TGTGCCAGCAGCCAGGACCCGGGGGAGAACGAGCAGTACTTC
TRBV7-6,many,.,TRBJ2-7,CASSSKGASHYEQYF,TGTGCCAGCAGCTCGAAAGGGGCCAGCCACTACGAGCAGTACTTC
TRBV9,once,.,TRBJ2-3,CASNPASSTDTQYF,TGTGCCAGCAATCCGGCCTCTAGCACAGATACGCAATATTTT
TRBV12-3/TRBV12-4,few,TRBD2,TRBJ2-3,CASRGLGTSGTTDTQYF,TGTGCCAGCAGGGGCCTAGGGACTAGCGGAACCACAGATACGCAGTATTTT
TRBV4-1,many,TRBD1,TRBJ1-1,CASSQDRTGEVKAFF,TGCGCCAGCAGCCAAGATCGTACAGGGGAGGTTAAAGCTTTCTTT
TRBV4-1,.,TRBD2,TRBJ2-7,CASSQGSGGPTYEQYF,TGCGCCAGCAGCCAAGGCAGCGGGGGCCCTACCTACGAGCAGTACTTC
TRBV4-1,many,TRBD2,TRBJ2-3,CASSQRAGGQITDTQYF,TGCGCCAGCAGCCAAAGAGCGGGAGGCCAAATCACAGATACGCAGTATTTT
TRBV5-6,few,.,TRBJ2-5,CATRAGIEETQYF,TGTGCCACAAGGGCGGGGATCGAAGAGACCCAGTACTTC
TRBV15,many,.,TRBJ1-4,CATSRDRRGESEKLFF,TGTGCCACCAGCAGAGATCGGAGAGGGGAGAGCGAAAAACTGTTTTTT
TRBV4-3,few,.,TRBJ2-7,CASSPLRSSLSEQYF,TGCGCCAGCAGTCCGCTTCGTTCTAGTCTGAGCGAGCAGTACTTC
TRBV2,many,TRBD1,TRBJ2-7,CAGNRQGHAYEQYF,TGTGCCGGAAACCGACAGGGGCACGCCTACGAGCAGTACTTC
TRBV10-2,.,.,TRBJ2-1,CASNSPSYNEQFF,TGCGCCAGCAACAGCCCTTCCTACAATGAGCAGTTCTTC